Presented here are 16 T cell receptor beta chains from one specimen sequenced in a study of Graves' ophthalmopathy and Graves' hyperthyroidism. Amplification targeted the TCR beta CDR3 regions, with RNA transcripts as the source material. Amplification began with first-round RT-PCR using HTBI primers, then second-round multiplex PCR was performed. Using its own MiXCR run on the multiplex PCR reads, TCRdb lists one record per CDR3 protein. The table has 650,000 to 900,000 distinct CDR3 sequences, 35% to 50% seen once. Sequencing used peripheral blood. All receptors come from an adult man with Graves' ophthalmopathy.

Of note for this clonotype: At one end, the junction sequence differs from germline, possibly due to a read error. This chain uses TRBV7-3 with TRBJ2-7; D is possibly TRBD2 (5 bases). There are 13 residues in the CDR3. Per germline, CDR1 SGHTA and CDR2 FQGTGA. CDR3 sequence: CASSLRPGNERYF. The CDR3 DNA follows: TGTGCCAGCAGCTTACGACCGGGGAACGAGCGGTACTTC.

The genes are TRBV20-1 and TRBJ2-7, with TRBD2 identical over 10 bases. Germline CDR1 is DFQATT and CDR2 is SNEGSKA (reference sequence). The CDR3 is made up of 16 amino acids. J lost 0 bases, V lost 6 bases, and 11 bases had no gene match. CDR3 loop: CSAWNSGRASSYEQYF. CDR3 DNA: TGCAGTGCCTGGAACAGCGGGAGGGCAAGCTCCTACGAGCAGTACTTC.

The chain uses TRBV29-1 and TRBJ1-2; no firm D call. Looked up from germline, CDR1 is SQVTM and CDR2 is ANQGSEA. The CDR3 totals 12 residues. V lost 5 bases, J lost 1 base, and 8 bases lay in between. The CDR3 DNA reads TGCAGCGTTAGTTTAGGTAACTATGGCTACACCTTC. Encoded protein: CSVSLGNYGYTF.

CDR3 DNA sequence: TGTGCCAGCAGCCCTAATGGGGGGGACTACGAGCAGTACTTC. Translation gives CASSPNGGDYEQYF. V usage is TRBV5-4 and J usage is TRBJ2-7; 7 nucleotides match TRBD2. This CDR3 comprises 14 residues. From germline, CDR1 is SGHNT and CDR2 YYREEE (reference sequence). Unmatched junction bases numbered 7, after V lost 4 bases and J lost 3 bases. Full variable domain (missing parts from reference TRBV5-4 and TRBJ2-7): ETGVTQSPTHLIKTRGQQVTLRCSSQSGHNTVSWYQQALGQGPQFIFQYYREEENGRGNFPPRFSGLQFPNYSSELNVNALELDDSALYLCASSPNGGDYEQYFGPGTRLTVT.

The chain employs TRBV24-1 and TRBJ2-2; D assignment may be TRBD1 or TRBD2 (5 bases each). The CDR3 totals 17 residues. CDR1 is KGHDR and CDR2 is SFDVKD in the germline V gene. Trimming left V 1 base short and J 2 bases short, with 13 bases between. In DNA form, the CDR3 reads TGTGCCACCAGTGATTTCGGGGCAGGCGGAAACACCGGGGAGCTGTTTTTT. It specifies CATSDFGAGGNTGELFF.

This clonotype occurred a few times. The chain uses TRBV30 and TRBJ2-2, with D uncertain. The CDR3 has 14 residues. V shed 2 bases and J shed 7 bases, with 14 bases lying between them. Germline V gene lookup returns CDR1 GTSNPN and CDR2 SVGIG (reference sequence). In DNA, the CDR3 is TGTGCCTGGAGTCAAAAATGGATAGTCGGGGAGCTGTTTTTT. It codes for CAWSQKWIVGELFF.

This chain joins TRBV2 and TRBJ2-1, with 7 positions matching TRBD1. Germline CDR1 is SNHLY and CDR2 is FYNNEI. CDR3 length: 14 amino acids. J was trimmed by 10 bases and V by 5 bases; bases with no gene match: 11. The chain's CDR3 is CASSSGTVVNEQFF. The CDR3 nucleotides read TGTGCCAGCAGTTCCGGGACAGTCGTTAACGAGCAGTTCTTC.

In regard to this clonotype: Germline and junction disagree at one end, which may indicate a read error. The chain recombines TRBV12-3 or TRBV12-4 with TRBJ2-5; the D is unclear. The CDR3 sequence is 11 residues long. The CDR3 sequence: CASSAQVTQYF. The CDR3, as DNA: TGTGCCAGCAGTGCCCAAGTGACCCAGTACTTC.

This clonotype was seen just once. The V gene is TRBV7-9, the J gene TRBJ2-2; 7 nucleotides line up with TRBD1. This CDR3 contains 15 residues. J gave up 4 bases and V 5 bases, and 7 bases lay outside the gene matches. Germline V gene data show CDR1 as SEHNR and CDR2 as FQNEAQ (reference sequence). CDR3 residues: CASSLQGLRTGELFF. The CDR3 nucleotides read TGTGCCAGCAGCCTACAGGGGTTGCGCACCGGGGAGCTGTTTTTT.

CDR3 coding DNA: TGTGCCAGCAGCGGCCAGGGCTCGAACACCGGGGAGCTGTTTTTT. It codes for CASSGQGSNTGELFF. The rearrangement joins TRBV9 to TRBJ2-2, with D possibly TRBD1 on 5 matching bases. This CDR3 contains 15 residues. V was shortened by 3 bases and J by 0 bases, with 9 bases between the two germline ends. The germline gives CDR1 SGDLS, CDR2 YYNGEE.

This clonotype was seen many times. This chain links TRBV29-1 with TRBJ2-5; D is tentatively TRBD1 or TRBD2 (5 bases each). Germline CDR1 reads SQVTM; CDR2 reads ANQGSEA. V dropped 7 bases and J dropped 7 bases, with 25 bases sitting between them. The CDR3 length is 15 residues. The CDR3 sequence is CSARGRGPLVVTQYF. The CDR3 nucleotides are TGCAGCGCACGGGGTAGGGGCCCACTTGTCGTGACCCAGTACTTC.

As DNA, the CDR3 is TGCAGTTACCTGACAGACACTGAAGCTTTCTTT. It codes for CSYLTDTEAFF. The chain couples TRBV20-1 to TRBJ1-1; D perhaps matches TRBD1 (5 bases). With 8 bases removed from V and 3 bases from J, the gap between germline ends came to 10 bases. This CDR3 is built from 11 residues. CDR1 and CDR2 from the germline V gene are DFQATT and SNEGSKA (reference sequence).

The chain couples TRBV2 to TRBJ2-7, with D possibly being TRBD1 or TRBD2 (5 bases each). V was cut by 8 bases and J by 2 bases, with 19 bases left in between. In germline, CDR1 is SNHLY, CDR2 FYNNEI. There are 15 residues in the CDR3. The chain's CDR3 is CASSPEGVGAYEQYF. The CDR3 DNA follows: TGTGCCAGCTCACCCGAGGGAGTGGGGGCCTACGAGCAGTACTTC.

There are many counts of this clonotype. The V and J genes are TRBV7-3 and TRBJ2-6; 8 positions match TRBD1. V was clipped by 4 bases and J by 0 bases; unmatched bases: 11. The CDR3 runs to 19 residues. Germline CDR1 is SGHTA and CDR2 is FQGTGA. The CDR3 DNA sequence: TGTGCCAGCAGCTCCCCCGACAGGGGAAATGTCTCTGGGGCCAACGTCCTGACTTTC. Protein product: CASSSPDRGNVSGANVLTF.

The chain carries TRBV5-4 and TRBJ2-7; no firm D call. The CDR3 runs 13 residues. Deletions cut 4 bases from V and 2 bases from J, with 10 bases between. Per germline, CDR1 SGHNT and CDR2 YYREEE (reference sequence). The CDR3 loop is CASSIEPTYEQYF. CDR3 nucleotides: TGTGCCAGCAGCATAGAACCAACCTACGAGCAGTACTTC.

V is TRBV20-1 and J is TRBJ2-7; 9 bases agree with TRBD1. This CDR3 comprises 15 residues. V was clipped by 0 bases and J by 1 base; unmatched bases: 4. Per germline, CDR1 DFQATT and CDR2 SNEGSKA (reference sequence). In DNA, the CDR3 is TGCAGTGCTAGAGAAGGACAGGGGATTTCCTACGAGCAGTACTTC. Translation gives CSAREGQGISYEQYF.